This T cell receptor beta chain was sequenced during a study of blood T cells in healthy people across ages. Study at large: About one barcoded TCR beta cDNA was captured per two T cells.

With a J-beta primer mix and a sample-barcoded 5' primer, a second PCR ran about 7 to 12 cycles. Each cDNA molecule was tagged by a template-switch adaptor with 12 random nucleotides. TCRdb processed the 5' RACE reads anew with MiXCR; each CDR3 protein has one entry. The sample records hundreds of thousands of distinct CDR3 sequences, roughly 44% being singletons. Ten milliliters of peripheral blood were drawn from each donor into EDTA-treated tubes. Total RNA extraction produced at least 5 micrograms (per sample) for the study. The sequenced sample was blood. This sequence originates from a man between 60 and 70 years old in good health.

The CDR3 DNA reads as TGTGCCAGCAGTGTTGTCGATGCGGACACAGATACGCAGTATTTT. This translates into CASSVVDADTDTQYF. The chain recombines TRBV11-2 with TRBJ2-3, with D unresolved. Germline CDR1 is SGHAT and CDR2 is FQNNGV. V was trimmed by 6 bases and J by 2 bases, leaving 15 bases between them. The CDR3 covers 15 residues. The full variable domain, completed using reference TRBV11-2 and TRBJ2-3, is EAGVAQSPRYKIIEKRQSVAFWCNPISGHATLYWYQQILGQGPKLLIQFQNNGVVDDSQLPKDRFSAERLKGVDSTLKIQPAKLEDSAVYLCASSVVDADTDTQYFGPGTRLTVL.